This TCR beta chain was sequenced during a study of OX40 agonist ivuxolimab in advanced cancers. Germline V gives CDR1 MNHEY, CDR2 SVGAGI. This CDR3 spans 15 amino acids. Trimming removed 6 bases from V and 4 bases from J; junction bases left unmatched: 7. Generated by immunoSEQ multiplex PCR, the TCRdb table keeps only in-frame clones and is missing some. The sample lists fewer than 65,000 clones; around 87% were seen once. The specimen comprised CD4+ or CD8+ T cells sorted from blood, sampled in a trial of the OX40 agonist ivuxolimab. V usage is TRBV6-5 and J usage is TRBJ2-7, with 12 bases aligning to TRBD2. This clonotype was obtained from an adult with an advanced solid tumor such as melanoma, head and neck, liver or kidney cancer. CDR3: CASRPGLAGTYEQYF. The CDR3 bases are TGTGCCAGCAGGCCCGGACTAGCGGGGACTTACGAGCAGTACTTC.